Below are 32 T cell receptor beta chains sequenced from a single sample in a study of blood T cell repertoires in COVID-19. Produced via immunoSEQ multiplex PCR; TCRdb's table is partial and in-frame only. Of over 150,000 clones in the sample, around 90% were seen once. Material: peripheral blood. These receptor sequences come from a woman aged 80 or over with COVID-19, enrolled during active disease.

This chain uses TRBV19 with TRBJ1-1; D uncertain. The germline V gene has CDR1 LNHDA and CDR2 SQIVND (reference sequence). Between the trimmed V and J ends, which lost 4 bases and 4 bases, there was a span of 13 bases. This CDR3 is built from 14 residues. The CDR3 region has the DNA TGTGCCAGTAGTACCCTTCAGACTATCACTGAAGCTTTCTTT. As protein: CASSTLQTITEAFF.

The CDR3 DNA is TGTGCCACCAGCAGAGACAGGGGAGACGGAAACACCATATATTTT. It encodes CATSRDRGDGNTIYF. The rearrangement uses TRBV15 and TRBJ1-3; the D gene is possibly TRBD1 (6 bases). The CDR3 is made up of 15 amino acids. CDR1 LNHNV and CDR2 YYDKDF come from the germline V gene (reference sequence). Between the trimmed V and J ends, which lost 0 bases and 4 bases, there was a span of 10 bases.

The CDR3 loop is CASSQGPSEGSPWQPQHF. The CDR3 region has the DNA TGTGCCAGCAGCCAAGGGCCCTCGGAGGGGTCCCCTTGGCAGCCCCAGCATTTT. The rearrangement joins TRBV3-1 (or the pseudogene TRBV3-2) to TRBJ1-5, with a possible D match to TRBD1 (5 bases). Germline lookup yields CDR1 LGHDT and CDR2 YNNKEL (reference sequence). Trimming left V 1 base short and J 7 bases short, with 23 bases between. CDR3 size: 18 residues.

The CDR3 bases are TGTGCCACCAGTGATCCCGGACTAGCTGGAGCAGATACGCAGTATTTT. This encodes CATSDPGLAGADTQYF. The chain combines TRBV24-1 with TRBJ2-3; 8 bases are a match to TRBD2. The CDR3 spans 16 residues. V lost 3 bases and J lost 4; bases outside the gene matches: 8. CDR1 and CDR2 (germline): KGHDR, SFDVKD.

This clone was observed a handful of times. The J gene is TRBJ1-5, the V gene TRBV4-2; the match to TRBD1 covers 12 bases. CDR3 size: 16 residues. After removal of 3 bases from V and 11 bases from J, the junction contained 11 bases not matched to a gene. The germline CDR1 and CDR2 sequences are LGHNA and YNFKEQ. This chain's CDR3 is CASSQGGTGGEGAQHF. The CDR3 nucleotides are TGTGCCAGCAGCCAGGGGGGGACAGGGGGCGAGGGGGCCCAGCATTTT.

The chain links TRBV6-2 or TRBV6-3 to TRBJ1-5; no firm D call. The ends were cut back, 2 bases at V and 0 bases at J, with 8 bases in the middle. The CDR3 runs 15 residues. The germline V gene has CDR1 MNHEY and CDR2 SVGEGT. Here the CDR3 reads CASSYPSVSNQPQHF. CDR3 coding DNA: TGTGCCAGCAGTTACCCGTCCGTTAGCAATCAGCCCCAGCATTTT.

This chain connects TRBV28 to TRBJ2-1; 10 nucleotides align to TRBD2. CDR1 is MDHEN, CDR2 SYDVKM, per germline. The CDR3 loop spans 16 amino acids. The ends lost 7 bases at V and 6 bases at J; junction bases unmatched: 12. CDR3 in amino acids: CASTPNLAGAFNEQFF. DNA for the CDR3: TGTGCCAGCACACCTAATCTAGCGGGAGCCTTCAATGAGCAGTTCTTC.

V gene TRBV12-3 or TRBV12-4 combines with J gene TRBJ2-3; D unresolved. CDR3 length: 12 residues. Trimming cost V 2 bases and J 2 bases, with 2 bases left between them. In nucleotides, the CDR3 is TGTGCCAGCAGTTTACTCACAGATACGCAGTATTTT. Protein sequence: CASSLLTDTQYF.

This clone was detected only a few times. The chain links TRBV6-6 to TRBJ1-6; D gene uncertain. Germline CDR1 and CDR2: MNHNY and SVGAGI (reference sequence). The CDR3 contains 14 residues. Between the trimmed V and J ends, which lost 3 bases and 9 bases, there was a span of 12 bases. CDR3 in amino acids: CASSYPESGSPLHF. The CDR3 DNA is TGTGCCAGCAGTTATCCAGAATCGGGTTCACCCCTCCACTTT.

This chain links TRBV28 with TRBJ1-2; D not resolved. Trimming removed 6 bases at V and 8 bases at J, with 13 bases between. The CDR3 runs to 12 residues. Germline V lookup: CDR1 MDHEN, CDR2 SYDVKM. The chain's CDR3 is CASSPGVRGYTF. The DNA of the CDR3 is TGTGCCAGCAGCCCCGGAGTACGAGGCTACACCTTC.

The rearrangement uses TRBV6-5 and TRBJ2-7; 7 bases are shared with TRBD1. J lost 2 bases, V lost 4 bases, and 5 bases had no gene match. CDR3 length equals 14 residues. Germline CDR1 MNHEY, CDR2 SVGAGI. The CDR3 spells CASSSAGGPYEQYF. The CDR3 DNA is TGTGCCAGCAGTTCCGCAGGGGGTCCCTACGAGCAGTACTTC.

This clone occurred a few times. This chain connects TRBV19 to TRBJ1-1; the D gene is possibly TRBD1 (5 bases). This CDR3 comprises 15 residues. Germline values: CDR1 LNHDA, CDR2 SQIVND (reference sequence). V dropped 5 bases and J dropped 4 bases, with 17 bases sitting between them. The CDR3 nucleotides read TGTGCCAGTAGTCCCTCGGGGGTTTATAGCACTGAAGCTTTCTTT. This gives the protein CASSPSGVYSTEAFF.

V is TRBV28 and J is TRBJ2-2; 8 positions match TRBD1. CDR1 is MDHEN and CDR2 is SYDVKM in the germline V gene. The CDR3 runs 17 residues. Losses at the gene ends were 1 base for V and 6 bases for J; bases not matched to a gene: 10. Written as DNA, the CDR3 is TGTGCCAGCAGTTTATCTGGGCAGGGGGCACGTTCCGGGGAGCTGTTTTTT. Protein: CASSLSGQGARSGELFF.

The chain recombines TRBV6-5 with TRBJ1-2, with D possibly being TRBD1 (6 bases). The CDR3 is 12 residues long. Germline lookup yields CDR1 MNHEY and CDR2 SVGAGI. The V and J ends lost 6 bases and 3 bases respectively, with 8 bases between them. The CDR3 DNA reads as TGTGCCAGCAGAGCAGGGGACTATGGCTACACCTTC. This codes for CASRAGDYGYTF.

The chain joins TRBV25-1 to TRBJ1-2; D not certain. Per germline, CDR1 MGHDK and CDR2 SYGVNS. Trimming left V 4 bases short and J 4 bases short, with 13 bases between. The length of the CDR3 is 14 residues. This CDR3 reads CASSGDTSFYGYTF. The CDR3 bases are TGTGCCAGCAGTGGAGACACATCTTTCTATGGCTACACCTTC.

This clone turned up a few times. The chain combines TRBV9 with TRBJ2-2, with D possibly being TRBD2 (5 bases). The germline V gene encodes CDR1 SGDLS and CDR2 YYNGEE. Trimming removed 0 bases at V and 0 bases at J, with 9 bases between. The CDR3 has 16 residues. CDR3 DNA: TGTGCCAGCAGCGTAGGGGAGACCCCGAACACCGGGGAGCTGTTTTTT. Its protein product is CASSVGETPNTGELFF.

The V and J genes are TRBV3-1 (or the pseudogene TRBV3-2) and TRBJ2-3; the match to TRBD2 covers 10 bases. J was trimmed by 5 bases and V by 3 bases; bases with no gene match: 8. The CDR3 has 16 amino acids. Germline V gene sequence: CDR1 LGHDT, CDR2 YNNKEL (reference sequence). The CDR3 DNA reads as TGTGCCAGCAGCCAGACTAGCGGGCCCTCCTTAGATACGCAGTATTTT. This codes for CASSQTSGPSLDTQYF.

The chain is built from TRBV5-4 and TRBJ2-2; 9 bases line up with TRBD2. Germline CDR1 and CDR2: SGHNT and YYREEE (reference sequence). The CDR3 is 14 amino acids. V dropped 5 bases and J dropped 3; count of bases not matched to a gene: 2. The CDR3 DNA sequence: TGTGCCAGCAGGACTAGCGGCCACACCGGGGAGCTGTTTTTT. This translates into CASRTSGHTGELFF.

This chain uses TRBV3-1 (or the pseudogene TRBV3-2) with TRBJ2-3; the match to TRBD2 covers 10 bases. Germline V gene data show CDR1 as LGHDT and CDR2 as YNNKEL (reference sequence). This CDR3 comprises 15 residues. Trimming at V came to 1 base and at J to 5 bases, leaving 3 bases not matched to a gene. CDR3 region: CASSQARLAGDTQYF. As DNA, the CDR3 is TGTGCCAGCAGCCAAGCCCGACTAGCGGGAGATACGCAGTATTTT.

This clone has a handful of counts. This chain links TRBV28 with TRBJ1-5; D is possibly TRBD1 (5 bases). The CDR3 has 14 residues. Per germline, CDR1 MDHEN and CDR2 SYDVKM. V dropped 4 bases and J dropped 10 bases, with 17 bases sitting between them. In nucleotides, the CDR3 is TGTGCCAGCAGTTCGGGACTGCTAAGAGGACCCCAGCATTTT. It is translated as CASSSGLLRGPQHF.

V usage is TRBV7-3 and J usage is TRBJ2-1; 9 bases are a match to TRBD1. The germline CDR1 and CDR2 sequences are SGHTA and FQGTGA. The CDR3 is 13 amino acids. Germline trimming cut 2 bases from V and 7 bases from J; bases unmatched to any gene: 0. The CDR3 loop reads CASSLGTGNEQFF. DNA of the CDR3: TGTGCCAGCAGCTTAGGGACAGGGAATGAGCAGTTCTTC.

CDR3 sequence reads: CASSLELGPYEQYF. CDR3 DNA: TGCGCCAGCAGCTTGGAACTAGGCCCCTACGAGCAGTACTTC. The rearrangement joins TRBV5-1 to TRBJ2-7, with D possibly being TRBD2 (5 bases). This CDR3 has 14 amino acids. V was shortened by 0 bases and J by 2 bases, with 9 bases between the two germline ends. In germline, CDR1 is SGHRS, CDR2 YFSETQ.

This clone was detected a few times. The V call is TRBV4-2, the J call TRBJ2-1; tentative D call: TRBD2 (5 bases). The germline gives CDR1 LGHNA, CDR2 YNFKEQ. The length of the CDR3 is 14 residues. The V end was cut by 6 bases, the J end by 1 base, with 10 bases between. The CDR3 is CASRRADSYNEQFF. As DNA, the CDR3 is TGTGCCAGCAGGCGGGCAGATTCCTACAATGAGCAGTTCTTC.

Here the CDR3 reads CASSLSGVGGYTF. The DNA of the CDR3 is TGTGCCAGTAGTCTCTCAGGGGTAGGTGGCTACACCTTC. The chain couples TRBV19 to TRBJ1-2, with D maybe TRBD1 (6 bases). Per germline, CDR1 LNHDA and CDR2 SQIVND (reference sequence). Trimming removed 5 bases from V and 7 bases from J, with 14 bases in between. The CDR3 length is 13 residues.

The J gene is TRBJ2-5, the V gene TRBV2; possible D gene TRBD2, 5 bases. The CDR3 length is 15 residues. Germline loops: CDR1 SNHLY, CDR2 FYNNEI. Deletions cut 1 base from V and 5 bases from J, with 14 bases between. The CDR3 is CASSEDSPRGETQYF. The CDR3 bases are TGTGCCAGCAGTGAAGACAGCCCGAGAGGGGAGACCCAGTACTTC.

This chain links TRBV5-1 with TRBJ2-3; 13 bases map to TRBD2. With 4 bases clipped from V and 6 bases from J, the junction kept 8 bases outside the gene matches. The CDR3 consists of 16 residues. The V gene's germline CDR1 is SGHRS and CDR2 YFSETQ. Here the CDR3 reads CASSSGLAGASDTQYF. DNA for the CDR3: TGCGCCAGCAGCAGCGGACTAGCGGGAGCGTCGGATACGCAGTATTTT.

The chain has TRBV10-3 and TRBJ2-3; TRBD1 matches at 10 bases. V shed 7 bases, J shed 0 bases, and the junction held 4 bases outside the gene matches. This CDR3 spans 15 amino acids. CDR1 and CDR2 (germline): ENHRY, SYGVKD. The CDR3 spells CAIKATGGSTDTQYF. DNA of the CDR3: TGTGCCATCAAAGCGACAGGGGGCAGCACAGATACGCAGTATTTT.

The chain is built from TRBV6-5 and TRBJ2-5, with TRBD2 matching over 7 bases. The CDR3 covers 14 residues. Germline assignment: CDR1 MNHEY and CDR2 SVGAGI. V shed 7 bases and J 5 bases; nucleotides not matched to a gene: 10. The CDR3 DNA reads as TGTGCCAGCACCCGGGCGGGGAGGGAGGAGACCCAGTACTTC. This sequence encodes CASTRAGREETQYF.

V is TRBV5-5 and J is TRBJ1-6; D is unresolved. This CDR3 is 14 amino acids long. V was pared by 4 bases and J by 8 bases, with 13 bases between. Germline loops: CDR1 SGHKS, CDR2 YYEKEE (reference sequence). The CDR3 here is CASSTRVTDSPLHF. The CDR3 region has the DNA TGTGCCAGCAGCACCCGGGTAACGGATTCACCCCTCCACTTT.

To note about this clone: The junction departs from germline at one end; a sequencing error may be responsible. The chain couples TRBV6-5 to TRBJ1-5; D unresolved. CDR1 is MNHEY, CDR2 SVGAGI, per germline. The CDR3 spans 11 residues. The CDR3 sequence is CASRNSHLMNF. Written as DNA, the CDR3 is TGTGCCAGCAGGAACAGCCACCTCATGAATTTT.

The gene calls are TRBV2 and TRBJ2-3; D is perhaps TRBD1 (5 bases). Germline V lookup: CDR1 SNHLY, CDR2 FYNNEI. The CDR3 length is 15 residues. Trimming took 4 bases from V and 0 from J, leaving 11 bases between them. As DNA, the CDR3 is TGTGCCAGCAGTGTTGCAGGGCTTAGCACAGATACGCAGTATTTT. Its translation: CASSVAGLSTDTQYF.

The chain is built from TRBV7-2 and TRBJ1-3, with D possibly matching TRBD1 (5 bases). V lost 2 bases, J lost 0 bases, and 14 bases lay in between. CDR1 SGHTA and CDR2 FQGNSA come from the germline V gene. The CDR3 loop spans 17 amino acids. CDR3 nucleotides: TGTGCCAGCAGCTTACCCCTGCCGACAGACTCTGGAAACACCATATATTTT. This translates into CASSLPLPTDSGNTIYF.